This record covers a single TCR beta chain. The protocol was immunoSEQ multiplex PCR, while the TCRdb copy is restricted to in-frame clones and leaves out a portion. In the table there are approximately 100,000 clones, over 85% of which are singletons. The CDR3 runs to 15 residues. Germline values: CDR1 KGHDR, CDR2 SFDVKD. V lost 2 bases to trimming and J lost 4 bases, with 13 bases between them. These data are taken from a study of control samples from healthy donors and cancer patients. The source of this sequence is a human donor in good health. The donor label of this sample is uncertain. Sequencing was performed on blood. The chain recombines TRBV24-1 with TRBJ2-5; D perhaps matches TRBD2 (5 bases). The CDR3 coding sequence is TGTGCCACCAGTGATTCTGGTGGGGAGAGAGAGACCCAGTACTTC. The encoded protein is CATSDSGGERETQYF.